The 21 T cell receptor beta chains reported below all come from one sample, sequenced in a study of human thymus T cells. The source of the thymus tissue was resections taken during corrective heart surgery. The repertoire was sequenced with immunoSEQ multiplex PCR; TCRdb's copy has only in-frame clones and lacks some. The sample consists of roughly 130,000 clones, about 94% of them appearing once. The source material was thymus tissue. These receptors originate from a boy under two years old with a congenital heart defect but otherwise immunologically healthy.

In DNA form, the CDR3 reads TGTGCCAGCAGCTTGGGCACGGGCTACCTTGCGAAGTACTTC. Translation gives CASSLGTGYLAKYF. This sequence joins TRBV11-2 and TRBJ2-7; D ambiguous. Per germline, CDR1 SGHAT and CDR2 FQNNGV. The CDR3 runs 14 residues. Trimming removed 3 bases at V and 11 bases at J, with 20 bases between.

In DNA, the CDR3 is TGTGCCAGCAGCGGGGACAGGGGTTCCTACGAGCAGTACTTC. Its translation: CASSGDRGSYEQYF. The V and J genes are TRBV7-9 and TRBJ2-7; 10 bases are a match to TRBD1. In germline, CDR1 is SEHNR, CDR2 FQNEAQ (reference sequence). V trimming: 5 bases; J trimming: 1 base; junction bases outside the gene matches: 2. The CDR3 is 14 amino acids.

CDR3 amino acids: CSVGRDRVDPGCTEAFF. Written as DNA, the CDR3 is TGCAGCGTTGGTCGGGACAGGGTAGATCCTGGGTGCACTGAAGCTTTCTTT. This chain uses TRBV29-1 with TRBJ1-1; 9 nucleotides line up with TRBD1. After removal of 4 bases from V and 4 bases from J, the junction contained 16 bases not matched to a gene. CDR1 is SQVTM, CDR2 ANQGSEA, per germline. The CDR3 extends over 17 amino acids. The whole variable domain, filled in from reference TRBV29-1 and TRBJ1-1, reads SAVISQKPSRDICQRGTSLTIQCQVDSQVTMMFWYRQQPGQSLTLIATANQGSEATYESGFVIDKFPISRPNLTFSTLTVSNMSPEDSSIYLCSVGRDRVDPGCTEAFFGQGTRLTVV.

The genes are TRBV2 and TRBJ2-1; D possibly corresponds to TRBD2 (5 bases). This CDR3 has 17 residues. The V end was cut by 0 bases, the J end by 1 base, with 13 bases between. The germline V gene has CDR1 SNHLY and CDR2 FYNNEI. This CDR3 is CASSEALLLVSYNEQFF. The CDR3, as DNA: TGTGCCAGCAGTGAAGCGCTACTACTAGTTTCCTACAATGAGCAGTTCTTC.

The rearrangement links TRBV30 to TRBJ2-1, with 9 nucleotides matching TRBD2. Trimming cost V 0 bases and J 9 bases; bases outside gene matches: 9. The CDR3 contains 15 residues. Per the germline V gene, CDR1 is GTSNPN and CDR2 is SVGIG (reference sequence). This CDR3 is CAWSVRLAGWSEQFF. As DNA, the CDR3 is TGTGCCTGGAGTGTACGGCTAGCGGGGTGGAGTGAGCAGTTCTTC. Full variable domain (remainder filled in from reference TRBV30 and TRBJ2-1): SQTIHQWPATLVQPVGSPLSLECTVEGTSNPNLYWYRQAAGRGLQLLFYSVGIGQISSEVPQNLSASRPQDRQFILSSKKLLLSDSGFYLCAWSVRLAGWSEQFFGPGTRLTVL.

This sequence joins TRBV28 and TRBJ1-6; maybe TRBD1 (5 bases). Deletions cut 6 bases from V and 7 bases from J, with 16 bases between. The germline V gene has CDR1 MDHEN and CDR2 SYDVKM. CDR3 length: 15 residues. CDR3 in DNA: TGTGCCAGCAGACGTTCCGGGGACCCAAATTCACCCCTCCACTTT. It specifies CASRRSGDPNSPLHF.

This chain links TRBV15 with TRBJ2-7, with 7 positions matching TRBD1. The CDR3 spans 14 residues. The germline V gene encodes CDR1 LNHNV and CDR2 YYDKDF (reference sequence). Losses at the gene ends were 4 bases for V and 0 bases for J; bases not matched to a gene: 3. In DNA, the CDR3 is TGTGCCACCAGCACTTACAGGGGCTCCTACGAGCAGTACTTC. Protein product: CATSTYRGSYEQYF.

The rearrangement links TRBV5-1 to TRBJ1-4, with D possibly being TRBD1 (5 bases). Trimming cost V 4 bases and J 3 bases, with 13 bases left between them. CDR3 length: 15 amino acids. Germline CDR1 is SGHRS and CDR2 is YFSETQ. CDR3 in DNA: TGCGCCAGCAGCCCCGACCGGGACCCTAATGAAAAACTGTTTTTT. Residues: CASSPDRDPNEKLFF.

This chain links TRBV7-2 with TRBJ1-2; D is unclear. This CDR3 contains 17 residues. Germline V gives CDR1 SGHTA, CDR2 FQGNSA. V was cut by 0 bases and J by 6 bases, with 20 bases left in between. The chain's CDR3 is CASSLASVGPPDDGYTF. CDR3 DNA sequence: TGTGCCAGCAGCTTAGCGTCGGTTGGCCCTCCGGACGATGGCTACACCTTC. The full variable domain, its missing parts supplied by reference TRBV7-2 and TRBJ1-2, is GAGVSQSPSNKVTEKGKDVELRCDPISGHTALYWYRQSLGQGLEFLIYFQGNSAPDKSGLPSDRFSAERTGGSVSTLTIQRTQQEDSAVYLCASSLASVGPPDDGYTFGSGTRLTVV.

The V gene is TRBV4-1, the J gene TRBJ1-3; 7 bases line up with TRBD1. This CDR3 has 14 residues. V lost 4 bases and J lost 4; bases outside the gene matches: 4. Germline-derived CDR1 and CDR2 are MGHRA and YSYEKL. The CDR3 here is CASSPRDSGNTIYF. The CDR3 DNA is TGCGCCAGCAGCCCTAGGGACAGCGGAAACACCATATATTTT.

The chain combines TRBV11-2 with TRBJ1-4; 7 bases fit TRBD1. J lost 7 bases, V lost 5 bases, and 10 bases had no gene match. CDR1 and CDR2 (germline): SGHAT, FQNNGV. This CDR3 is built from 15 residues. CDR3 nucleotides: TGTGCCAGCAGCCCCAACAGGGGAGGGAGTGAAAAACTGTTTTTT. The encoded protein is CASSPNRGGSEKLFF.

This chain connects TRBV9 to TRBJ2-2, with 10 bases matching TRBD2. The germline CDR1 and CDR2 sequences are SGDLS and YYNGEE. With V trimmed by 6 bases and J by 3 bases, 8 bases remained unmatched. The CDR3 totals 16 residues. CDR3 loop: CASKAGGPGHTGELFF. As DNA, the CDR3 is TGTGCCAGCAAAGCGGGGGGGCCGGGTCACACCGGGGAGCTGTTTTTT.

The genes are TRBV7-2 and TRBJ1-3, with 8 positions matching TRBD1. Germline V lookup: CDR1 SGHTA, CDR2 FQGNSA. The V segment lost 4 bases and the J segment 0 bases; nucleotides outside the gene matches: 8. CDR3 length: 17 amino acids. CDR3 residues: CASSSPGGTASGNTIYF. Written as DNA, the CDR3 is TGTGCCAGCAGCTCGCCAGGGGGCACAGCCTCTGGAAACACCATATATTTT. Full variable domain (rest looked up from reference TRBV7-2 and TRBJ1-3): GAGVSQSPSNKVTEKGKDVELRCDPISGHTALYWYRQSLGQGLEFLIYFQGNSAPDKSGLPSDRFSAERTGGSVSTLTIQRTQQEDSAVYLCASSSPGGTASGNTIYFGEGSWLTVV.

The V call is TRBV13, the J call TRBJ2-1, with TRBD2 identical over 11 bases. Germline assignment: CDR1 PRHDT and CDR2 FYEKMQ (reference sequence). The trim removed 5 bases at V and 5 bases at J, leaving 17 bases unmatched. This CDR3 is built from 19 residues. Written as DNA, the CDR3 is TGTGCCAGCAGCCCATATAGCGGGGGGGACCCCCAGCTAAACAATGAGCAGTTCTTC. Encoded protein: CASSPYSGGDPQLNNEQFF.

The chain joins TRBV28 to TRBJ1-2; tentative D call: TRBD1 (5 bases). There are 15 residues in the CDR3. Trimming pared 4 bases from V and 7 bases from J, leaving 19 bases between. From germline, CDR1 is MDHEN and CDR2 SYDVKM. The CDR3 coding sequence is TGTGCCAGCAGTTCCCCCTTGCCCAGAGGGGTTGGCTACACCTTC. Translating it yields CASSSPLPRGVGYTF.

The chain has TRBV4-3 and TRBJ1-6; 8 bases agree with TRBD1. V gave up 0 bases and J gave up 10 bases; unmatched junction bases: 17. In germline, CDR1 is LGHNA, CDR2 YSLEER. The CDR3 contains 19 residues. The chain's CDR3 is CASSQDVGVEQGVKSPLHF. As DNA, the CDR3 is TGCGCCAGCAGCCAAGATGTGGGGGTGGAACAGGGGGTAAAATCACCCCTCCACTTT.

The V call is TRBV28, the J call TRBJ2-3; 12 nucleotides agree with TRBD1. The CDR3 contains 17 residues. Trimming at V came to 3 bases and at J to 0 bases, leaving 4 bases not matched to a gene. Germline V gene sequence: CDR1 MDHEN, CDR2 SYDVKM. The CDR3 nucleotides read TGTGCCAGCAGTTTCCGGGACAGGGGGCCAAGCACAGATACGCAGTATTTT. Encoded protein: CASSFRDRGPSTDTQYF.

The chain recombines TRBV27 with TRBJ1-6; D unresolved. Per germline, CDR1 MNHEY and CDR2 SMNVEV (reference sequence). The CDR3 is 16 residues long. Trimming shortened V by 5 bases and J by 1 base, and 12 bases separated the two germline ends. CDR3 nucleotide sequence: TGTGCCAGCAGTCCGGGCCGGGTGTCCTATAATTCACCCCTCCACTTT. Its translation: CASSPGRVSYNSPLHF.

This clone came up a few times. The V and J genes are TRBV25-1 and TRBJ1-6; TRBD1 matches 12 bases. The CDR3 is 17 amino acids. Germline CDR1 and CDR2: MGHDK and SYGVNS. The V and J ends lost 3 bases and 5 bases, in that order; junction bases with no gene match: 5. In nucleotides, the CDR3 is TGTGCCAGCAGTGACGGGACAGGGGGCGACGATAATTCACCCCTCCACTTT. It yields the protein CASSDGTGGDDNSPLHF.

This rearrangement joins TRBV28 to TRBJ1-6; perhaps TRBD1 as D (6 bases). Between the trimmed V and J ends, which lost 10 bases and 8 bases, there was a span of 24 bases. There are 16 residues in the CDR3. Germline V CDR1 and CDR2: MDHEN, SYDVKM. The CDR3 region is CATGGGGYNGDSPLHF. CDR3 nucleotide sequence: TGTGCCACCGGTGGAGGGGGGTATAATGGGGATTCACCCCTCCACTTT.

This clone has a single count. The chain combines TRBV19 with TRBJ2-6; 13 bases are a match to TRBD2. Germline V gives CDR1 LNHDA, CDR2 SQIVND (reference sequence). The CDR3 totals 20 residues. Trimming removed 1 base from V and 3 bases from J; junction bases left unmatched: 9. DNA of the CDR3: TGTGCCAGTAGTATAGGGGGGACTAGCGGGACCCCCCTTGGGGCCAACGTCCTGACTTTC. As protein: CASSIGGTSGTPLGANVLTF.